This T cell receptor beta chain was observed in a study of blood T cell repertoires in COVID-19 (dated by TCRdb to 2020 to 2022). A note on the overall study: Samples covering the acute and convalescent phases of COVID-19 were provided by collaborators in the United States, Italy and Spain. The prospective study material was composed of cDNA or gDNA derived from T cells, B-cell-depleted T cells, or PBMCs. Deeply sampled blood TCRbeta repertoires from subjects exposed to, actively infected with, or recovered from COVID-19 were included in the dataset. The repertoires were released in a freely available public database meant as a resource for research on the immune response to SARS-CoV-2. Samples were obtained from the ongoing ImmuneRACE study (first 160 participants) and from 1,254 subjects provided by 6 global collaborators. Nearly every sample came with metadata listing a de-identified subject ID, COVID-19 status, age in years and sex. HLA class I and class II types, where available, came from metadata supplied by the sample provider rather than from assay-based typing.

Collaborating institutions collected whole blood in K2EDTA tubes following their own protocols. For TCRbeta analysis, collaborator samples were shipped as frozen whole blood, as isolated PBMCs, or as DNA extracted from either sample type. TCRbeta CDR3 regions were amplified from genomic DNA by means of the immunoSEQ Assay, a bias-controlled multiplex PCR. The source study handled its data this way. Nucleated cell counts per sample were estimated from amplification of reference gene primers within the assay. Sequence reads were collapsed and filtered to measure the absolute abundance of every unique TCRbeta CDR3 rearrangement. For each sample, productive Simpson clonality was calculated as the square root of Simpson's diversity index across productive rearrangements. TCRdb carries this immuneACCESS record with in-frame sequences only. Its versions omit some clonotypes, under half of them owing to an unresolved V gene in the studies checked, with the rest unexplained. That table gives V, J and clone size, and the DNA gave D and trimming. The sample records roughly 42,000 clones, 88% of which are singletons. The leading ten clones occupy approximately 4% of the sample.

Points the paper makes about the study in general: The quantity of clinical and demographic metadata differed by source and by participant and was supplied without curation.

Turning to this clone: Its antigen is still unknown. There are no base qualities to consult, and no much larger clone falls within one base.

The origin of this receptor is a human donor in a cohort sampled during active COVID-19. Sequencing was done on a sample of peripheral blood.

The CDR3 reads as follows: CASSLDTGGYEQYF. The DNA sequence is as follows: TGCGCCAGCAGCTTGGATACGGGGGGCTACGAGCAGTACTTC. This chain joins TRBV5-1 to TRBJ2-7; TRBD2 agrees with 7 junctional bases. For this chain, trimming is 0 bases at the V end and 3 bases at the J end, and the number of junction bases without a gene match is 3. Taken from cysteine to phenylalanine, the CDR3 has 14 residues. Here the CDR3 DNA is all that survives: 42 bases in frame from base 1. Looking up the germline V gene yields CDR1 SGHRS and CDR2 YFSETQ.